Below are 31 T cell receptor beta chains sequenced from a single sample in a study of tumor-infiltrating lymphocytes in primary liver carcinoma. Using a constant-region primer together with ProtoScript II reverse transcriptase, TCR beta cDNA was made from about 500 ng of total RNA. The TCR beta library was amplified through three nested multiplex PCR rounds in a modified ARM-PCR procedure. Amplification in the first two PCR rounds was performed using TRBV1-TRBV30 forward primers and a C-beta reverse primer for roughly 9 cycles each. MiXCR was run by TCRdb on the multiplex PCR reads, yielding one entry per CDR3 protein. The sample contains approximately 88,000 distinct CDR3 sequences, about 73% of which appear only once. Unsorted bulk tissue of about 20-30 mg yielded co-extracted RNA and DNA. The sample comprised tumor-adjacent normal liver tissue. The origin of the receptors is a man aged 35-49 years with primary liver carcinoma and hepatitis B virus infection.

This clonotype was detected only once. One junction end disagrees with the germline gene, perhaps due to a read error. The chain joins TRBV11-2 to TRBJ2-6; no definite D call. The CDR3 spans 14 residues. CDR1 SGHAT and CDR2 FQNNGV come from the germline V gene. CDR3 DNA: TGTACCAGCAGCTTAGGTACAGAGGCCAACGTCCTGACTTTC. Its translation: CTSSLGTEANVLTF. The entire variable domain, with the rest obtained from reference TRBV11-2 and TRBJ2-6, is as follows: EAGVAQSPRYKIIEKRQSVAFWCNPISGHATLYWYQQILGQGPKLLIQFQNNGVVDDSQLPKDRFSAERLKGVDSTLKIQPAKLEDSAVYLCTSSLGTEANVLTFGAGSRLTVL.

CDR3: CASSPTASLRESQYF. As DNA, the CDR3 is TGTGCCAGCAGTCCGACCGCGTCACTAAGGGAGTCCCAGTACTTC. The chain uses TRBV12-3 or TRBV12-4 and TRBJ2-5; perhaps TRBD2 as D (5 bases). CDR3 length: 15 residues. V was trimmed by 5 bases and J by 9 bases, leaving 22 bases between them.

Concerning this clonotype: At one boundary the junction diverges from the germline segment, which might be a read error. The chain links TRBV13 to TRBJ2-7, with unresolved D. Germline V lookup: CDR1 PRHDT, CDR2 FYEKMQ (reference sequence). The CDR3 spans 13 residues. CDR3 nucleotides: TGTGCCAGCTGCCGAGGCGGATCCTACGGGCAGTACTTC. Translation: CASCRGGSYGQYF.

In regard to this clonotype: A much larger clone sits a single nucleotide away, making a read error possible. Since no conserved phenylalanine or tryptophan closes the CDR3, a read error is the likely cause. The chain employs TRBV10-3 and TRBJ2-5; no reliable D call. Per the germline V gene, CDR1 is ENHRY and CDR2 is SYGVKD. V lost 3 bases to trimming and J lost 7 bases, with 12 bases between them. The CDR3 consists of 13 residues. The CDR3 region is CAISELSPGTQYS. The CDR3 DNA sequence: TGTGCCATCAGTGAACTCTCTCCCGGGACCCAGTACTCC.

In its sample, this clonotype was seen once. One end of the junction is discordant with germline, which a read error may explain. The J gene is TRBJ2-1, the V gene TRBV6-2 or TRBV6-3; 12 nucleotides agree with TRBD2. Germline lookup yields CDR1 MNHEY and CDR2 SVGEGT. The CDR3 loop spans 14 amino acids. CDR3 bases: TGTACCGTCAGGACTAGCGGGGCCTACAATGAGCAATTCTTC. This translates into CTVRTSGAYNEQFF.

This clonotype has a handful of counts. Its ends do not fully match the called genes, so a read error is possible. This chain connects TRBV6-6 to TRBJ2-3; TRBD2 aligns across 12 bases. Germline V CDR1 and CDR2: MNHNY, SVGAGI (reference sequence). The length of the CDR3 is 15 residues. The CDR3 DNA is TGTGTCAGCAACCTCGGACTAGCGGGACGGTCGTCGCAGTATTTT. Translation gives CVSNLGLAGRSSQYF.

In regard to this clonotype: A junction end diverges from the germline sequence, so it may reflect a read error. The J gene is TRBJ1-6, the V gene TRBV6-1; D uncertain. Germline lookup yields CDR1 MNHNS and CDR2 SASEGT. The CDR3 runs to 12 residues. CDR3 loop: CASSLGNSPLNF. As DNA, the CDR3 is TGTGCCAGCAGTCTTGGAAATTCACCCCTCAACTTT.

This clonotype came up many times. This chain connects TRBV28 to TRBJ2-5, with 8 bases that match TRBD1. This CDR3 is built from 15 residues. V lost 4 bases and J lost 2; bases outside the gene matches: 6. CDR1 MDHEN and CDR2 SYDVKM come from the germline V gene. The chain's CDR3 is CASSSIGQGQETQYF. CDR3 bases: TGTGCCAGCAGTTCGATAGGACAGGGTCAAGAGACCCAGTACTTC. Full variable domain (rest looked up from reference TRBV28 and TRBJ2-5): DVKVTQSSRYLVKRTGEKVFLECVQDMDHENMFWYRQDPGLGLRLIYFSYDVKMKEKGDIPEGYSVSREKKERFSLILESASTNQTSMYLCASSSIGQGQETQYFGPGTRLLVL.

In regard to this clonotype: The final CDR3 position lacks the conserved phenylalanine or tryptophan, pointing to a likely read error. The gene calls are TRBV5-1 and TRBJ1-5, with D possibly TRBD1 on 6 matching bases. The CDR3 totals 15 residues. Trimming cost V 4 bases and J 2 bases, with 13 bases left between them. CDR1 and CDR2 (germline): SGHRS, YFSETQ. CDR3 sequence (DNA): TGCGCCAGCAGCCCTACAGGGTCGGGCAATCAGCCCCAGCATTCT. Its protein product is CASSPTGSGNQPQHS.

About this clonotype itself: One junction end disagrees with the germline gene, perhaps due to a read error. V and J are TRBV11-2 and TRBJ1-1; D is undetermined. Germline assignment: CDR1 SGHAT and CDR2 FQNNGV. The CDR3 sequence is 15 residues long. The CDR3 region has the DNA TGTGCCAGCAGCTTAGATCGCACTCCGAGCATTGAAACTTTCTTT. Translation gives CASSLDRTPSIETFF.

As for this clonotype: This could be a read error, since a much larger clone is one nucleotide away. Without the conserved terminal phenylalanine or tryptophan, this CDR3 likely stems from a read error. This rearrangement joins TRBV30 to TRBJ2-7; no clear D. The germline V gene has CDR1 GTSNPN and CDR2 SVGIG (reference sequence). This CDR3 contains 12 residues. V lost 5 bases, J lost 3 bases, and 11 bases lay in between. The CDR3 sequence: CAWAQTSYEQYY. The CDR3 DNA reads TGTGCCTGGGCCCAGACGAGCTACGAGCAGTACTAC.

There are many counts of this clonotype. The chain joins TRBV10-2 to TRBJ1-5; no reliable D call. CDR3 size: 11 residues. V lost 3 bases, J lost 11 bases, and 8 bases lay in between. Germline CDR1 and CDR2: WSHSY and SAAADI. DNA for the CDR3: TGCGCCAGCAGTGATGCTGAGTCCCAGCATTTT. Translating gives CASSDAESQHF.

A note on this clonotype: This may be a read error, as it is one base from a much larger clone. Since no conserved phenylalanine or tryptophan closes the CDR3, a read error is the likely cause. V gene TRBV29-1 combines with J gene TRBJ2-7, with 10 bases fitting TRBD2. The CDR3 totals 15 residues. The germline V gene has CDR1 SQVTM and CDR2 ANQGSEA. V trimming: 0 bases; J trimming: 4 bases; junction bases outside the gene matches: 6. CDR3: CSVEEVAGGGYEQYL. CDR3 sequence (DNA): TGCAGCGTTGAAGAGGTAGCGGGAGGAGGGTACGAGCAGTACTTA.

As for this clonotype: Being one base from a much bigger clone, this may be a read error. This rearrangement joins TRBV10-3 to TRBJ2-3; TRBD1 aligns across 12 bases. Per the germline V gene, CDR1 is ENHRY and CDR2 is SYGVKD. This CDR3 has 19 residues. V lost 4 bases to trimming and J lost 0 bases; unmatched junction nucleotides: 11. CDR3 sequence (DNA): TGTGCCATCAGTGGCTTACGGGGACAGGGGGCAACTAGCACAGATACGCAGTATTTT. This codes for CAISGLRGQGATSTDTQYF.

This chain connects TRBV5-8 to TRBJ2-1, with TRBD1 matching over 9 bases. The V and J ends lost 3 bases and 8 bases, in that order; junction bases with no gene match: 9. The CDR3 runs to 15 residues. From germline, CDR1 is SGHTS and CDR2 YDEGEE. The CDR3 DNA is TGTGCCAGCAGCTCCGCCGGGACAGGGTGGGATGAGCAGTTCTTC. Protein: CASSSAGTGWDEQFF.

Details on this clonotype: In this CDR3 the conserved last residue, phenylalanine or tryptophan, is missing, so a read error is likely. This sequence joins TRBV14 and TRBJ1-2; no definite D call. The germline V gene encodes CDR1 SGHDN and CDR2 FVKESK. The CDR3 is 16 amino acids. The V and J ends lost 1 base and 4 bases respectively, with 16 bases between them. CDR3 DNA: TGTGCCAGCAGCCAAGCCCCCGGGAGAGGCGTCTATGGCTACACCCTC. Its protein is CASSQAPGRGVYGYTL.

In regard to this clonotype: A read error may explain this, as a much larger clone is one base away. The chain carries TRBV6-6 and TRBJ2-5; D might be TRBD2 (5 bases). The germline V gene encodes CDR1 MNHNY and CDR2 SVGAGI (reference sequence). This CDR3 has 15 residues. The CDR3 sequence is CASTPSGGYQETQNF. The CDR3 DNA reads TGTGCCAGCACTCCATCAGGCGGGTACCAAGAGACCCAGAACTTC.

A note on this clonotype: A much more abundant neighbour one base away suggests this may be a read error. The rearrangement joins TRBV12-3 or TRBV12-4 to TRBJ1-1; D not certain. The V end lost 3 bases, the J end lost 10 bases, and 9 bases lay between the germline ends. The CDR3 is 11 amino acids. CDR3 sequence: CASSLNRGAFF. CDR3 coding DNA: TGTGCCAGCAGTTTGAATCGTGGAGCTTTCTTT.

Details on this clonotype: A much more abundant neighbour one base away suggests this may be a read error. The chain is built from TRBV7-8 and TRBJ2-3, with TRBD2 matching 7 bases. Germline values: CDR1 SGHVS, CDR2 FQNEAQ. The CDR3 is made up of 15 amino acids. In nucleotides, the CDR3 is TGTGCCAGCAGCTCTAGAGGGAGGGGCACATATACGCAGTATTTT. This sequence encodes CASSSRGRGTYTQYF.

Many counts were recorded for this clonotype. This sequence joins TRBV29-1 and TRBJ2-3, with 8 bases fitting TRBD2. CDR3 length: 15 residues. Germline V gene lookup returns CDR1 SQVTM and CDR2 ANQGSEA. CDR3 nucleotides: TGCCCTCCTTTTCCCGGGACTAGATTCACAGATACGCAGTATTTT. It specifies CPPFPGTRFTDTQYF.

In its sample, this clonotype was seen a few times. Just one base apart from a much larger clone, this may be a read error. V and J are TRBV29-1 and TRBJ2-5; 8 nucleotides align to TRBD1. The CDR3 length is 12 residues. Trimming removed 8 bases from V and 4 bases from J; junction bases left unmatched: 6. CDR1 is SQVTM and CDR2 is ANQGSEA in the germline V gene. The CDR3 sequence is CSIRTGRETQYF. DNA of the CDR3: TGCAGCATACGGACAGGGCGAGAGACCCAGTACTTC.

A remark on this clonotype: A junction end diverges from the germline sequence, so it may reflect a read error. V usage is TRBV7-9 and J usage is TRBJ2-5, with D tentatively TRBD1 (6 bases). CDR3 length: 14 residues. Per the germline V gene, CDR1 is SEHNR and CDR2 is FQNEAQ (reference sequence). CDR3 protein: CGSIKDQGTVTQYF. CDR3 sequence (DNA): TGTGGCAGCATCAAGGATCAGGGGACCGTTACCCAGTACTTC. Full variable domain (remainder filled in from reference TRBV7-9 and TRBJ2-5): DTGVSQNPRHKITKRGQNVTFRCDPISEHNRLYWYRQTLGQGPEFLTYFQNEAQLEKSRLLSDRFSAERPKGSFSTLEIQRTEQGDSAMYLCGSIKDQGTVTQYFGPGTRLLVL.

About this clonotype itself: A much larger clone differs from this one at a single base, so this may be a read error. The chain is built from TRBV12-3 or TRBV12-4 and TRBJ2-1, with D tentatively TRBD1 (6 bases). This CDR3 spans 15 amino acids. CDR3 sequence reads: CASGFMPGVANEQFF. The CDR3 nucleotides read TGTGCCAGCGGTTTTATGCCAGGGGTGGCGAATGAGCAGTTCTTC.

Notes on this clonotype: The CDR3 carries no conserved terminal phenylalanine or tryptophan, so it likely arises from a read error. The chain uses TRBV29-1 and TRBJ1-2; D is ambiguous. Germline lookup yields CDR1 SQVTM and CDR2 ANQGSEA. The CDR3 length is 12 residues. The CDR3 nucleotides read TGCAGTGTTTGGATATGGGAGGTTGGCTACACCCTC. This gives the protein CSVWIWEVGYTL.

In this sample, this clonotype turned up a few times. A much larger clonotype is one base distant, so this may be a read error. The rearrangement joins TRBV29-1 to TRBJ2-7, with D perhaps matching TRBD2 (5 bases). CDR1 is SQVTM, CDR2 ANQGSEA, per germline. CDR3 size: 11 residues. CDR3 residues: CSVGTWYEHYF. CDR3 sequence (DNA): TGCAGCGTTGGGACTTGGTACGAGCACTACTTC.

The chain carries TRBV11-2 and TRBJ2-1; D may be TRBD2 (5 bases). Per the germline V gene, CDR1 is SGHAT and CDR2 is FQNNGV. The CDR3 sequence is 16 residues long. Trimming took 4 bases from V and 8 from J, leaving 21 bases between them. This CDR3 reads CASSSRPSWRTYEQFF. CDR3 coding DNA: TGTGCCAGCAGCTCGCGCCCTAGCTGGAGGACCTATGAGCAGTTCTTC.

As to this clonotype: This clone may be a read error of a much larger clone one base away. Without the conserved terminal phenylalanine or tryptophan, this CDR3 likely stems from a read error. The chain carries TRBV10-3 and TRBJ2-7, with TRBD2 matching over 14 bases. Trimming cost V 8 bases and J 7 bases; bases outside gene matches: 10. From germline, CDR1 is ENHRY and CDR2 SYGVKD. The CDR3 covers 15 residues. Here the CDR3 reads CAISPGLAGEGEQYL. The DNA for the CDR3 is TGTGCCATCTCCCCGGGACTAGCGGGAGAGGGAGAGCAGTACCTC.

About this clonotype: An end of the junction does not agree with germline; a read error may underlie this. This rearrangement joins TRBV11-2 to TRBJ2-2; TRBD1 agrees at 9 bases. The germline CDR1 and CDR2 sequences are SGHAT and FQNNGV. The CDR3 runs to 17 residues. The CDR3 DNA is TGCGCCATCAGCTTTGATCGGGACAGGGTCGGCTCCGGGGAGCTGTTTTTT. Its protein product is CAISFDRDRVGSGELFF.

Comment on this clonotype: The junction differs from germline at one of its ends, possibly a read error. The rearrangement joins TRBV4-1 to TRBJ2-4, with no clear D. The CDR3 sequence is 14 residues long. Germline V gives CDR1 MGHRA, CDR2 YSYEKL. CDR3 region: CASSPLGTRFIQHF. The CDR3 nucleotides read TGCGCCAGCAGCCCTTTGGGTACAAGGTTCATTCAGCACTTC.

Points on this clonotype: It may be a read error: a sequence one base away is much more abundant. In this CDR3 the conserved last residue, phenylalanine or tryptophan, is missing, so a read error is likely. In DNA, the CDR3 is TGTGCCATGGGAACAGATCTTAACTATGGCTACACCTAC. This codes for CAMGTDLNYGYTY. The J gene is TRBJ1-2, the V gene TRBV10-3, with D unresolved. This CDR3 is built from 13 residues. The germline V gene has CDR1 ENHRY and CDR2 SYGVKD. The V end lost 9 bases, the J end lost 1 base, and 12 bases lay between the germline ends.

This clonotype has ten or more counts. This chain joins TRBV7-9 and TRBJ2-7, with 12 bases fitting TRBD2. The CDR3 consists of 16 residues. J gave up 2 bases and V 6 bases, and 8 bases lay outside the gene matches. Germline CDR1 and CDR2: SEHNR and FQNEAQ (reference sequence). The CDR3 loop is CASSLTSGSIPYEQYF. The DNA for the CDR3 is TGTGCCAGCAGTTTGACTAGCGGGAGTATCCCCTACGAGCAGTACTTC.